This TCR beta chain was found in a study of a mutant IDH1 vaccine in newly diagnosed glioma. This clone was observed a handful of times. Sequencing was performed with immunoSEQ multiplex PCR; in TCRdb, only in-frame clones are kept and a portion is missing. The table lists about 88,000 clones, approximately 80% of them singletons. Time point defined: baseline, week 1 (first vaccination visit). Regarding treatment: pre-vaccination baseline after standard-of-care therapy. V was clipped by 6 bases and J by 2 bases; unmatched bases: 9. Germline V gene data show CDR1 as SQVTM and CDR2 as ANQGSEA. The CDR3 loop spans 15 amino acids.

The TCR comes from a man aged 40-55 years with glioma. Some clones in this sample may be carry-over from other donors' samples. Sample: PBMCs, taken from a glioma patient treated with radiotherapy, temozolomide or both. The chain links TRBV29-1 to TRBJ1-5; 8 bases map to TRBD1. CDR3 amino acids: CSVSQGAGGNQPQHF. The CDR3 coding sequence is TGCAGCGTCTCCCAGGGGGCAGGGGGCAATCAGCCCCAGCATTTT.